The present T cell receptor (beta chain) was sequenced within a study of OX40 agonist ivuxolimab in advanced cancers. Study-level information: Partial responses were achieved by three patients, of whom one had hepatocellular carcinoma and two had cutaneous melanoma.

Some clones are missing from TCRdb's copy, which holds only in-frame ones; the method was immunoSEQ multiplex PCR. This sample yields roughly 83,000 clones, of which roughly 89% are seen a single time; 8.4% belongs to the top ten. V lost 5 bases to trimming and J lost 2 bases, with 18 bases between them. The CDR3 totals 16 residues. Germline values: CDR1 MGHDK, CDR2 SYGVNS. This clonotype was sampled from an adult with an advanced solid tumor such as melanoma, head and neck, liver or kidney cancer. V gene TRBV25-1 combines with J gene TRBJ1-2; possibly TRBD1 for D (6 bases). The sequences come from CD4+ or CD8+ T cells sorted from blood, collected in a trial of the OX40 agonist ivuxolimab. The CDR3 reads CASSWGADLSNYGYTF. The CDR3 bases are TGTGCCAGCAGTTGGGGGGCTGATTTGTCCAACTATGGCTACACCTTC.